This T cell receptor beta chain is from a study of blood T cells in healthy people across ages. The study's findings and limits: Unsorted PBMCs blocked a conclusive comparison of naive and antigen-experienced cells.

As concerns this clonotype: The target antigen is unknown.

Primers used in a second PCR of about 7 to 11 cycles were a sample-barcoded 5' primer and a J-beta primer mix. The template-switch adaptor was a 5' adaptor with 12 random nucleotides. It tagged each cDNA molecule. In TCRdb, the 5' RACE reads were re-called with MiXCR into one record per CDR3 protein. The sample comprises about 1.8 million distinct CDR3 sequences, 40% to 55% of which are singletons, and about 2.1% rests with the top ten. Germline V gene sequence: CDR1 SQVTM, CDR2 ANQGSEA. The CDR3 runs 14 residues. V shed 8 bases and J 3 bases; nucleotides not matched to a gene: 11. Extracted total RNA amounted to at least 5.5 micrograms for each sample.

This chain connects TRBV29-1 to TRBJ2-5; 8 bases are a match to TRBD2. Source material: blood. This receptor was identified in a woman in her 40s in good health. DNA for the CDR3: TGCAGCACGTTTTCAGCGGGGGTTGAAGAGACCCAGTACTTC. It translates to CSTFSAGVEETQYF.